A selection of T cell receptor beta chains follows, all from one sample in a study of early T cells in non-severe SARS-CoV-2 infection. TCRdb redid the calling of the 5' RACE reads with MiXCR, one entry per CDR3 protein. Among some 64,000 distinct CDR3 sequences, about 9.1% were seen once, and the ten largest hold roughly 15%. The source was whole blood, collected at baseline. These receptors all come from an adult who was a healthcare worker with PCR-confirmed SARS-CoV-2 infection or an uninfected control (not recorded which). Each CDR3 is given with its conserved first and last residue. D genes are given only for firm matches. Rows give clone size only sometimes, using once, few, many, or a class for an expanded clone.

abundance	v_gene	d_gene	j_gene	CDR3nt	CDR3aa
few	TRBV11-2	-	TRBJ2-4	TGTGCCAGCAGCTTAAATTGGGGCTTTAAAAACATTCAGTACTTC	CASSLNWGFKNIQYF
many	TRBV5-1	-	TRBJ1-2	TGCGCCAGCAGCTTCCGGGACAACTATGGCTACACCTTC	CASSFRDNYGYTF
-	TRBV15	-	TRBJ1-6	TGTGCCACCAGCAGGGATTTCGGGGATTCACCCCTCCACTTT	CATSRDFGDSPLHF
few	TRBV6-6	-	TRBJ1-1	TGTGCCAGCAGTTACGGTGATTTGAACACTGAAGCTTTCTTT	CASSYGDLNTEAFF
-	TRBV4-3	-	TRBJ2-5	TGCGCCAGCAGCCAAGGAGGGCAGACGGAGACCCAGTACTTC	CASSQGGQTETQYF
many	TRBV7-9	-	TRBJ1-6	TGTGCCAGCAGGGGGGCCAATAATTCACCCCTCCACTTT	CASRGANNSPLHF
-	TRBV28	-	TRBJ2-3	TGTGCCAGCATCCCGGGGCAGACGACAGATACGCAGTATTTT	CASIPGQTTDTQYF
many	TRBV6-6	-	TRBJ1-1	TGTGCCAGCAGTTATAGCAGGAGCAACACTGAAGCTTTCTTT	CASSYSRSNTEAFF
many	TRBV11-2	TRBD2	TRBJ2-2	TGTGCCAGCAGCTTCGGACTAGAGCGGACCGGGGAGCTGTTTTTT	CASSFGLERTGELFF
few	TRBV3-1	-	TRBJ1-4	TGTGCCAGCAACACTCCGGCAGGGGCAACTAATGAAAAACTGTTTTTT	CASNTPAGATNEKLFF
many	TRBV3-1	-	TRBJ2-3	TGTGCCAGCAGCCAAGAGGTCCCGGGATTAAGCGAGATAGATACGCAGTATTTT	CASSQEVPGLSEIDTQYF
-	TRBV20-1	TRBD2	TRBJ2-7	TGCAGTGCCTCCGGTCGGCTAGCGGGTTCCCACGAGCAGTACTTC	CSASGRLAGSHEQYF
few	TRBV11-1	TRBD1	TRBJ2-2	TGTGCCAGCAGCACGCGCAGGGGGCGCAATGACGGGGAGCTGTTTTTT	CASSTRRGRNDGELFF
many	TRBV19	-	TRBJ2-2	TGTGCCAGTAGTGACGCGAACACCGGGGAGCTGTTTTTT	CASSDANTGELFF
many	TRBV28	TRBD1	TRBJ1-4	TGTGCCAGCAGTTTAGAACTACAGGGGGAAGGTGAAAAACTGTTTTTT	CASSLELQGEGEKLFF
once	TRBV13	-	TRBJ2-5	TGTGCCAGCAGCTCCCGACAGCAACAAGAGACCCAGTACTTC	CASSSRQQQETQYF
many	TRBV29-1	-	TRBJ2-1	TGCAGCGGAAGGGGGGGGTCCTACAATGAGCAGTTCTTC	CSGRGGSYNEQFF
many	TRBV7-8	-	TRBJ2-5	TGTGCCAGCAGCTTAGGATCGCGGCAGGGAAGGGAGACCCAGTACTTC	CASSLGSRQGRETQYF
few	TRBV20-1	-	TRBJ2-7	TGCAGTGCAAGATCCTCCAAGGGGAGCGAGCAGTACTTC	CSARSSKGSEQYF
many	TRBV6-2/TRBV6-3	-	TRBJ2-1	TGTGCCAGCAGTTTAAGTGTTAGGAATGAGCAGTTCTTC	CASSLSVRNEQFF
-	TRBV2	TRBD2	TRBJ2-1	TGTGCCAGCAGTGAAGGCGGGGGCTACAATGAGCAGTTCTTC	CASSEGGGYNEQFF
many	TRBV18	TRBD1	TRBJ1-5	TGTGCCAGCTCACCATCCCCGGGACAGTCTCGCGGCAATCAGCCCCAGCATTTT	CASSPSPGQSRGNQPQHF
few	TRBV18	TRBD2	TRBJ2-3	TGTGCCAGCTCACCACCGAGGGTAGCGGGAGGCACAGATACGCAGTATTTT	CASSPPRVAGGTDTQYF
many	TRBV30	-	TRBJ2-5	TGTGCCTGGAGTGTTGGAGAGACCCAGTACTTC	CAWSVGETQYF
-	TRBV6-2/TRBV6-3	-	TRBJ2-1	TGTGCCAGCACCGGGACAATTCGTTCTAATGAGCAGTTCTTC	CASTGTIRSNEQFF
few	TRBV28	-	TRBJ2-4	TGTGCCACCGCGTCTGGTACAGGGAGAAAAAACATTCAGTACTTC	CATASGTGRKNIQYF
few	TRBV12-5	-	TRBJ1-5	TGTGCTAGTGCCCTGGTGGTAGGCCAAGGTAATCAGCCCCAGCATTTT	CASALVVGQGNQPQHF
few	TRBV6-1	-	TRBJ2-7	TGTGCCAGCACCAGGGCTCTCCTCGAGCAGTACTTC	CASTRALLEQYF
many	TRBV28	-	TRBJ2-1	TGTGCCAGCATGGGCGCCTCCTACAATGAGCAGTTCTTC	CASMGASYNEQFF
few	TRBV28	TRBD1	TRBJ2-3	TGTGCCAGCACACAGGGGCTCCCCACAGATACGCAGTATTTT	CASTQGLPTDTQYF
-	TRBV12-3/TRBV12-4	-	TRBJ2-1	TGTGCCAGCAGCCCCTTGGGAAGCTTCTCACCGTTCTTC	CASSPLGSFSPFF
-	TRBV11-1	-	TRBJ1-1	TGTGCCAGCAGCTCCGGGCTGAACACTGAAGCTTTCTTT	CASSSGLNTEAFF
many	TRBV6-5	-	TRBJ1-2	TGTGCCAGCAGTTTCGGCCAGTTTAACTATGGCTACACCTTC	CASSFGQFNYGYTF
many	TRBV6-2/TRBV6-3	-	TRBJ2-2	TGTGCCAGCACCTTTTGGCGGGCGGACACCGGGGAGCTGTTTTTT	CASTFWRADTGELFF
-	TRBV5-5	-	TRBJ1-2	TGTGCCAGCAGCTCGACAGGTCTTACTAACTATGGCTACACCTTC	CASSSTGLTNYGYTF
many	TRBV2	-	TRBJ2-1	TGTGCCAGCGAAACAGGGTCTAGCGAGAGTGAGCAGTTCTTC	CASETGSSESEQFF
many	TRBV29-1	TRBD1	TRBJ2-5	TGCAGCGTGCGGGCCCCCGGGACAGGGGGCCACCAAGAGACCCAGTACTTC	CSVRAPGTGGHQETQYF
many	TRBV21-1	-	TRBJ2-1	TGTGCCAGCAGCACCATACGACAGGGCAAGGACTACAATGAGCAGTTCTTC	CASSTIRQGKDYNEQFF
-	TRBV11-3	-	TRBJ2-1	TGTGCCAGCAGCTCCGACTGGACAGTAAACAATGAGCAGTTCTTC	CASSSDWTVNNEQFF
many	TRBV29-1	TRBD2	TRBJ2-7	TGCAGCGCCGCGGTGAGCGGGAGGGCCTACGAGCAGTACTTC	CSAAVSGRAYEQYF
many	TRBV18	TRBD1	TRBJ1-1	TGTGCCAGCTCACCACCCACGGCAGGGGGGAAAAACACTGAAGCTTTCTTT	CASSPPTAGGKNTEAFF
many	TRBV12-3/TRBV12-4	-	TRBJ1-5	TGTGCCAGCAGTATAGAGGGGTTAGGCAATCAGCCCCAGCATTTT	CASSIEGLGNQPQHF
many	TRBV11-2	-	TRBJ2-7	TGTGCCAGCAGCTTAGACGCTTCGGGATACCTCTCCGAGCAGTACTTC	CASSLDASGYLSEQYF
many	TRBV29-1	TRBD2	TRBJ2-3	TGCAGCGCCATCGGGTTAGCGGGGGGCACAGATACGCAGTATTTT	CSAIGLAGGTDTQYF
few	TRBV28	-	TRBJ2-5	TGTGCCAGCAGCGAAGAGACCCAGTACTTC	CASSEETQYF
many	TRBV12-3/TRBV12-4	-	TRBJ1-2	TGTGCCAGCTTTGGGACCGCTCTATTTGGCTACACCTTC	CASFGTALFGYTF
-	TRBV20-1	-	TRBJ2-7	TGCAGTGCGACAGTCGGTTTCTACGAGCAGTACTTC	CSATVGFYEQYF
-	TRBV6-2/TRBV6-3	-	TRBJ2-1	TGTGCCAGCAGTTCGGACCCTACGGCGGGGTACAATGAGCAGTTCTTC	CASSSDPTAGYNEQFF
-	TRBV12-3/TRBV12-4	TRBD1	TRBJ2-1	TGTGCCAGCAGTGCCGGGACAGGGCTATACAATGAGCAGTTCTTC	CASSAGTGLYNEQFF
few	TRBV20-1	-	TRBJ2-5	TGCAGTGCTAGGGTGGCGGGATTAGAGGAGACCCAGTACTTC	CSARVAGLEETQYF
-	TRBV4-2	-	TRBJ2-1	TGTGCCAGCAGCCAGAATCAGGGGAGGTTGTTCTTC	CASSQNQGRLFF
many	TRBV19	TRBD1	TRBJ2-4	TGTGCCAGTAGGACAGACAGGGGAAGTACCAAAAACATTCAGTACTTC	CASRTDRGSTKNIQYF
-	TRBV9	TRBD2	TRBJ2-7	TGTGCCAGCAGCGTAGGGCAAGCGGGAGACTCCTACGAGCAGTACTTC	CASSVGQAGDSYEQYF
many	TRBV9	TRBD1	TRBJ1-3	TGTGCCAGCAGCGTGACAGGGGGCGATCTCTCTGGAAACACCATATATTTT	CASSVTGGDLSGNTIYF
-	TRBV29-1	-	TRBJ2-7	TGCAGCGCTACCACGTCGGCAGCGGTGACCTACGAGCAGTACTTC	CSATTSAAVTYEQYF
-	TRBV29-1	-	TRBJ2-2	TGCAGCGTGCACGCCGGGGAGCTGTTTTTT	CSVHAGELFF
-	TRBV6-2/TRBV6-3	-	TRBJ2-7	TGTGCCAGCATGGGGAATGGAGGCTACGAGCAGTACTTC	CASMGNGGYEQYF
few	TRBV27	-	TRBJ1-2	TGTGCCAGCAGAGATCGACCGGGCGTATCTAACTATGGCTACACCTTC	CASRDRPGVSNYGYTF
many	TRBV6-2/TRBV6-3	TRBD1	TRBJ2-1	TGTGCCAGCAGTAAATTGACAGGGGAGAGTGAGCAGTTCTTC	CASSKLTGESEQFF
-	TRBV7-2	TRBD2	TRBJ2-7	TGTGCCAGCAGCTCGCTCGTGCTAGCGGTGGAGCACGAGCAGTACTTC	CASSSLVLAVEHEQYF